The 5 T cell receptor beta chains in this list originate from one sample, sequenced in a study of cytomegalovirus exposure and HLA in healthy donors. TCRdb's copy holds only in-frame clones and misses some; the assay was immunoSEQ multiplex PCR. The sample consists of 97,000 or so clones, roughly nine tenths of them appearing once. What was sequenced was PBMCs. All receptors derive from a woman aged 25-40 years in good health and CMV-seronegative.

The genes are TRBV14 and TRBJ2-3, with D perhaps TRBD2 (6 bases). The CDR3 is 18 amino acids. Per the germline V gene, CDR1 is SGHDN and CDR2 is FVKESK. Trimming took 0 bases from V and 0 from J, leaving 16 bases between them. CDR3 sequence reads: CASSQDTVTGLSTDTQYF. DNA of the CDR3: TGTGCCAGCAGCCAAGATACGGTAACAGGACTAAGCACAGATACGCAGTATTTT.

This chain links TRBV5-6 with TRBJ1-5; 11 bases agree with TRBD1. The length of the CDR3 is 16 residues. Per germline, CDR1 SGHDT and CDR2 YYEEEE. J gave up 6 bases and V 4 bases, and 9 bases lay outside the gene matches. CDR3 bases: TGTGCCAGCAGCGTGAGAGGGACAGGGGGAAGTCAGCCCCAGCATTTT. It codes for CASSVRGTGGSQPQHF. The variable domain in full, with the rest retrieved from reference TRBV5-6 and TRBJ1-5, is DAGVTQSPTHLIKTRGQQVTLRCSPKSGHDTVSWYQQALGQGPQFIFQYYEEEERQRGNFPDRFSGHQFPNYSSELNVNALLLGDSALYLCASSVRGTGGSQPQHFGDGTRLSIL.

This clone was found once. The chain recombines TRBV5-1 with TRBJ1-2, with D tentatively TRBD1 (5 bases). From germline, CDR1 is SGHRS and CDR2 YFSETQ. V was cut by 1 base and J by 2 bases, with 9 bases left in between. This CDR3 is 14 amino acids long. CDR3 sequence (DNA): TGCGCCAGCAGCTTGACAGGAGACAACTATGGCTACACCTTC. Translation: CASSLTGDNYGYTF.

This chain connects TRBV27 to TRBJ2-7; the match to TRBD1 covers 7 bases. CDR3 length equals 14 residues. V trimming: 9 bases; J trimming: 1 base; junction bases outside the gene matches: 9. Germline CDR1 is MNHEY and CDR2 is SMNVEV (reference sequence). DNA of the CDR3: TGTGCCAGTAGATCCTGGGACAGTTCCTACGAGCAGTACTTC. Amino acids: CASRSWDSSYEQYF.

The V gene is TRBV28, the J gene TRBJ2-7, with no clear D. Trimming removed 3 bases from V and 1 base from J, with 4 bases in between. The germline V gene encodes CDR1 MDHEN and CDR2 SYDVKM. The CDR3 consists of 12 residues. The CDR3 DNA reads TGTGCCAGCAGTTTGCAGTCCTACGAGCAGTACTTC. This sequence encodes CASSLQSYEQYF.